This TCR beta chain was profiled in a study of vaccination and CD4 T cells after COVID-19. Study at large: Overlapping spike pools from SARS-CoV-2 and HCoV-NL63, HCoV-OC43 and HCoV-229E served as culture stimuli.

This clonotype showed up just a few times. The antigen remains undetermined. Sequenced with the Oncomine TCR Beta short-read assay was DNA taken from cultured CD4+ T cells. TCRdb reprocessed the PCR reads with MiXCR, giving one entry per CDR3 protein. The profile shows about 21,000 distinct CDR3 sequences, around 45% of them singletons. The CDR3 spans 15 residues. Per germline, CDR1 SGHTA and CDR2 FQGNSA. The trim removed 6 bases at V and 6 bases at J, leaving 9 bases unmatched. The treatment here: approximately 11-day PBMC culture with coronavirus spike peptide pools or control peptides (ViraFEST assay).

Sequenced here: CD4+ T cells from blood, cultured in vitro, sampled before SARS-CoV-2 vaccination. J is TRBJ2-3 and V is TRBV7-2; 10 bases agree with TRBD2. This clonotype originated in a human donor who had recovered from COVID-19. CDR3 protein: CASRLTSGGGDTQYF. In DNA, the CDR3 is TGTGCCAGCAGGCTTACCAGCGGGGGGGGTGATACGCAGTATTTT.